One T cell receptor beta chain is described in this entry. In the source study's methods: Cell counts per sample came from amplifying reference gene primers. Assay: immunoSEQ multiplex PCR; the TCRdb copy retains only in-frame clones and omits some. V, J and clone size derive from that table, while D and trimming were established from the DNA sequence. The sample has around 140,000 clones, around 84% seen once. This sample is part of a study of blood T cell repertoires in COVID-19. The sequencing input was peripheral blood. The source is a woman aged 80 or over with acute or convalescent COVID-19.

The chain's CDR3 is CASSPTGQPFREQYF. The CDR3 nucleotides are TGCGCCAGCAGCCCGACGGGACAGCCATTTCGGGAGCAGTACTTC. The J gene is TRBJ2-7, the V gene TRBV5-1; TRBD1 aligns across 7 bases. The V and J ends lost 4 bases and 7 bases, in that order; junction bases with no gene match: 14. This CDR3 contains 15 residues. The germline gives CDR1 SGHRS, CDR2 YFSETQ.